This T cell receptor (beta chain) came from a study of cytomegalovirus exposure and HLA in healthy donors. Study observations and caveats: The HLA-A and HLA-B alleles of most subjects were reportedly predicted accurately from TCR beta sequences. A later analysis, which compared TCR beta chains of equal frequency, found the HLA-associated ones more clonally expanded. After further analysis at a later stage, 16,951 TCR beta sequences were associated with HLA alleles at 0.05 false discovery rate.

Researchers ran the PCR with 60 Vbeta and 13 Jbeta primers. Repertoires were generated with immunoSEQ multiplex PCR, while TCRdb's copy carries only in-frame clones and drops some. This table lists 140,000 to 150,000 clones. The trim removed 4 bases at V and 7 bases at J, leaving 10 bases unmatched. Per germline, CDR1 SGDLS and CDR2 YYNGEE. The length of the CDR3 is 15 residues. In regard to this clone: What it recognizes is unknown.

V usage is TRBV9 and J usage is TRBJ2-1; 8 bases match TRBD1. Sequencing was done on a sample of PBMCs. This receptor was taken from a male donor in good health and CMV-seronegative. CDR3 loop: CASSRTDRGFNEQFF. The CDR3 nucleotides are TGTGCCAGCAGCCGAACCGACAGGGGTTTTAATGAGCAGTTCTTC.